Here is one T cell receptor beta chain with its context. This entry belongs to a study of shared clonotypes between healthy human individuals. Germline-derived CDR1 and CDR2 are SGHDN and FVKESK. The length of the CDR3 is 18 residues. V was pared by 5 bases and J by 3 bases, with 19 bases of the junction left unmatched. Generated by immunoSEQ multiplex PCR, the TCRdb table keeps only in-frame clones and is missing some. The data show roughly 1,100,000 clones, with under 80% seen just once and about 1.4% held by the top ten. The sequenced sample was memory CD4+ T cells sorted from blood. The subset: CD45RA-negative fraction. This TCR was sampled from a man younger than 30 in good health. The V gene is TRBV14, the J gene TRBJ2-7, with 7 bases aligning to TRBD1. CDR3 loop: CASSTLQLRLQGCYEQYF. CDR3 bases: TGTGCCAGCAGCACTCTACAGTTAAGGTTACAGGGGTGCTACGAGCAGTACTTC.